The 13 T cell receptor beta chains below were found in one sample sequenced in a study of glioma-infiltrating T cells. TCR alpha and beta CDR3 regions were amplified from RNA using iRepertoire nested multiplex PCR. TCRdb analysed the multiplex PCR reads with MiXCR anew, one entry per CDR3 protein. The sample carries some 180,000 distinct CDR3 sequences, roughly 32% recorded once. Sequenced sample: glioma tissue, nonneoplastic brain tissue, or PBMCs (not recorded which). The origin of the receptors is a human donor with low-grade glioma or glioblastoma, undergoing nonglioma brain surgery, or in good health (not recorded which).

This clonotype was seen many times. V usage is TRBV5-1 and J usage is TRBJ2-7; D gene uncertain. Germline assignment: CDR1 SGHRS and CDR2 YFSETQ. V shed 4 bases and J shed 4 bases, with 15 bases lying between them. The CDR3 runs to 14 residues. The CDR3 loop is CASSPGSGVYEQYF. DNA of the CDR3: TGCGCCAGCAGCCCAGGATCCGGCGTTTACGAGCAGTACTTC. The full variable domain, completed using reference TRBV5-1 and TRBJ2-7, is KAGVTQTPRYLIKTRGQQVTLSCSPISGHRSVSWYQQTPGQGLQFLFEYFSETQRNKGNFPGRFSGRQFSNSRSEMNVSTLELGDSALYLCASSPGSGVYEQYFGPGTRLTVT.

The chain carries TRBV6-1 and TRBJ2-1; 11 nucleotides line up with TRBD2. Germline CDR1 and CDR2: MNHNS and SASEGT. Trimming took 6 bases from V and 8 from J; bases not matched to a gene: 6. The CDR3 length is 14 residues. DNA of the CDR3: TGTGCCAGCAGCGGGGGACTAGCGGCCTATGAGCAGTTCTTC. It specifies CASSGGLAAYEQFF.

There are many counts of this clonotype. This rearrangement joins TRBV6-2 or TRBV6-3 to TRBJ1-2; 8 nucleotides line up with TRBD1. This CDR3 is built from 14 residues. Looked up from germline, CDR1 is MNHEY and CDR2 is SVGEGT. V shed 2 bases, J shed 8 bases, and the junction held 7 bases outside the gene matches. CDR3 DNA: TGTGCCAGCAGTTACCGACAGGGGAATACGGGCTACACCTTC. This translates into CASSYRQGNTGYTF.

This clonotype was counted only a few times. This rearrangement joins TRBV7-9 to TRBJ2-2; D tentatively reads TRBD1 or TRBD2 (5 bases each). Germline V CDR1 and CDR2: SEHNR, FQNEAQ (reference sequence). The germline V and J ends were trimmed by 4 bases and 5 bases, with 8 bases remaining between them. The CDR3 runs to 13 residues. The CDR3 reads CASSSEGTGELFF. CDR3 DNA sequence: TGTGCCAGCAGCTCAGAGGGGACCGGGGAGCTGTTTTTT.

This clonotype has ten or more counts. V gene TRBV7-9 combines with J gene TRBJ2-7, with no clear D. V was trimmed by 6 bases and J by 6 bases, leaving 15 bases between them. Germline assignment: CDR1 SEHNR and CDR2 FQNEAQ (reference sequence). The CDR3 loop spans 13 amino acids. CDR3 protein: CASSITPSAEQYF. CDR3 DNA: TGTGCCAGCAGTATAACCCCCTCAGCCGAGCAGTACTTC.

This clonotype was counted at least ten times. CDR3 in amino acids: CAISVRGQETQYF. The CDR3 coding sequence is TGTGCCATCAGTGTACGTGGTCAAGAGACCCAGTACTTC. The chain links TRBV10-3 to TRBJ2-5; D is undetermined. The CDR3 spans 13 residues. The V gene lost 4 bases and the J gene lost 2 bases, with 8 bases spanning the gap. Germline loops: CDR1 ENHRY, CDR2 SYGVKD.

As for this clonotype: A much larger clone differs from this one at a single base, so this may be a read error. V gene TRBV29-1 combines with J gene TRBJ1-1; D remains unclear. This CDR3 is 12 amino acids long. Germline V lookup: CDR1 SQVTM, CDR2 ANQGSEA. The CDR3 region has the DNA TGCAGCGTGGAAACCAATCATCCGGACGGACCGTTT. This encodes CSVETNHPDGPF.

The rearrangement uses TRBV3-1 and TRBJ2-3; the match to TRBD2 covers 15 bases. The CDR3 has 16 amino acids. V was clipped by 3 bases and J by 7 bases; unmatched bases: 5. Germline CDR1 is LGHDT and CDR2 is YNNKEL (reference sequence). CDR3 sequence reads: CASSHPGTSGRNTQYF. CDR3 DNA sequence: TGTGCCAGCAGCCATCCCGGGACTAGCGGGAGGAATACGCAGTATTTT.

V gene TRBV18 combines with J gene TRBJ2-7, with a weak D call TRBD1 (9 bases). CDR1 is KGHSH and CDR2 is LQKENI in the germline V gene. V gave up 8 bases and J gave up 2 bases, with 22 bases separating them. This CDR3 spans 16 amino acids. The DNA of the CDR3 is TGTGCCAGCAGCTTAGCGGGGACAGGGAGGGCCTACGAGCAGTACTTC. This sequence encodes CASSLAGTGRAYEQYF.

The rearrangement uses TRBV29-1 and TRBJ2-1; D gene unclear. V was cut by 5 bases and J by 8 bases, with 19 bases left in between. This CDR3 contains 14 residues. Germline V CDR1 and CDR2: SQVTM, ANQGSEA. The CDR3 here is CSVYKGPVGHEQFF. The CDR3 coding sequence is TGCAGCGTTTATAAGGGCCCCGTGGGCCATGAGCAGTTCTTC.

This clonotype was counted ten times or more. One end of the junction varies from germline; a read error may be responsible. The chain combines TRBV15 with TRBJ2-7; TRBD1 matches at 8 bases. The CDR3 is 13 amino acids. Germline V gene lookup returns CDR1 LNHNV and CDR2 YYDKDF (reference sequence). The CDR3 DNA reads TGTGCCACCAGCAGAGATTTATACCGGGACAGGCAATTC. It yields the protein CATSRDLYRDRQF.

This clonotype was picked up a small number of times. The V gene is TRBV29-1, the J gene TRBJ2-3, with 8 positions matching TRBD1. This CDR3 has 13 amino acids. Germline loops: CDR1 SQVTM, CDR2 ANQGSEA. Germline trimming cut 7 bases from V and 1 base from J; bases unmatched to any gene: 4. CDR3 loop: CSDTDRGTDTQYF. The CDR3 DNA reads as TGCAGCGATACGGACAGGGGCACAGATACGCAGTATTTT.

V and J are TRBV7-9 and TRBJ2-7; weak D call: TRBD2 (7 bases). This CDR3 spans 16 amino acids. V lost 5 bases to trimming and J lost 2 bases, with 19 bases between them. Germline V gives CDR1 SEHNR, CDR2 FQNEAQ (reference sequence). CDR3 protein: CASSLLGGAYTYEQYF. As DNA, the CDR3 is TGTGCCAGCAGCCTCCTTGGGGGGGCTTATACCTACGAGCAGTACTTC.